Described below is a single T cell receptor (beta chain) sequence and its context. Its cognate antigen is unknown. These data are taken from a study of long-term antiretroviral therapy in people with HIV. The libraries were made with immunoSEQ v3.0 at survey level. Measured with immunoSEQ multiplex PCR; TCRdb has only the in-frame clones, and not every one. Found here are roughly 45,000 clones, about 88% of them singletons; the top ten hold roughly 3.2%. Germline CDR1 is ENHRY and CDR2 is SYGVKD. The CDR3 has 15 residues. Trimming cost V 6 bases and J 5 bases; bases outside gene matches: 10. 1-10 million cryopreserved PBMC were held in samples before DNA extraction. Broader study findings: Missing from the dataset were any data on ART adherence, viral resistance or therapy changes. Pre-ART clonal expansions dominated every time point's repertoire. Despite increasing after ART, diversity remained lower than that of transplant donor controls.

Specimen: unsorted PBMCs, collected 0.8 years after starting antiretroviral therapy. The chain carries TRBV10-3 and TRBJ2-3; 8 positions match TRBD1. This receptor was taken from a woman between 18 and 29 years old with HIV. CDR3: CAIRKQSQGGDTQYF. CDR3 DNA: TGTGCCATCAGGAAGCAATCACAGGGGGGAGATACGCAGTATTTT.